This T cell receptor beta chain stems from a study of cytomegalovirus exposure and HLA in healthy donors. The study's findings and limits: According to a later analysis, donors in an Asian-associated ancestry cluster reportedly had fewer N-insertions than the roughly 670-donor mean. It was in a later analysis that TCR association rates were seen to vary by HLA locus, highest for DRB1 and lowest for HLA-C. The listing of 150 or so TCR beta chains classed them as cytomegalovirus-associated. Reportedly, TCR beta sequences accurately predicted HLA-A and HLA-B alleles in most subjects.

As concerns this clone: Its antigen is not identified.

PCR amplification relied on 60 Vbeta primers (plus 13 Jbeta primers). Sequenced by immunoSEQ multiplex PCR; TCRdb stores in-frame clones only, minus some. The sample includes 140,000 to 150,000 clones, approximately 79% seen only once; the top ten take about 6.9%. Trimming removed 0 bases from V and 10 bases from J, with 11 bases in between. Germline assignment: CDR1 SGHRS and CDR2 YFSETQ. The CDR3 has 13 residues. The V gene is TRBV5-1, the J gene TRBJ1-5; no reliable D call. The sequenced sample consisted of PBMCs. The TCR sequence derives from a woman aged 40-49 years in good health and CMV-seropositive. The CDR3: CASSLDSLGPQHF. CDR3 coding DNA: TGCGCCAGCAGCTTGGACAGCCTCGGACCCCAGCATTTT.